This T cell receptor beta chain was recorded in a study of cytomegalovirus exposure and HLA in healthy donors. This clone was counted a single time. The J segment lost 0 bases and the V segment lost 5 bases, leaving 8 bases of the junction unmatched. Germline assignment: CDR1 SGHTA and CDR2 FQGNSA. This CDR3 has 18 amino acids. 13 Jbeta primers and 60 Vbeta primers were used for the PCR. Generated by immunoSEQ multiplex PCR, the TCRdb table keeps only in-frame clones and is missing some. The table lists tens of thousands of clones, about three quarters of them singletons, with around 4.2% in the top ten.

The V call is TRBV7-2, the J call TRBJ2-6, with 9 positions matching TRBD1. The material sequenced was PBMCs. The sequence was collected from a middle-aged man in good health and CMV-seronegative. The CDR3 protein is CASSPRQGGTSGANVLTF. The CDR3 nucleotides read TGTGCCAGCAGCCCCAGACAGGGGGGCACCTCTGGGGCCAACGTCCTGACTTTC.